The clone carrying this T cell receptor (beta chain) occurred a few times. Its antigen is not identified. The data are from a study of identical twins. Template switching supplied a universal primer site; unique molecular identifiers were carried on the cDNA. TCRdb reprocessed the 5' RACE reads with MiXCR, giving one entry per CDR3 protein. The data contain 550,000 to 700,000 distinct CDR3 sequences, around 20% of them seen just once; the ten biggest clones take up 4% to 5.5%. This CDR3 contains 15 residues. The ends were cut back, 2 bases at V and 2 bases at J, with 12 bases in the middle. Study-level results: Alpha sequences that were out-of-frame and twin-shared showed an excess of low generation probability.

A further study also used this sample, focusing on T cells expressing NK-cell markers. That work contributes: Investigators obtained TCR beta repertoires from sorted CD3+CD56+NKG2C+, CD3+CD56+NKG2C- and CD3+CD56-NKG2C+ T cells. Dominant NKG2C+ clonotypes in about six donors made up about 1.0-7.5% of CD8+ T cells.

The receptor comes from a woman younger than 35 in good health. Sequencing was performed on PBMCs. The gene calls are TRBV12-3 or TRBV12-4 and TRBJ1-1; the D gene is possibly TRBD1 (5 bases). The chain's CDR3 is CASSLQGQTNTEAFF. CDR3 bases: TGTGCCAGCAGTTTACAGGGCCAAACTAACACTGAAGCTTTCTTT.